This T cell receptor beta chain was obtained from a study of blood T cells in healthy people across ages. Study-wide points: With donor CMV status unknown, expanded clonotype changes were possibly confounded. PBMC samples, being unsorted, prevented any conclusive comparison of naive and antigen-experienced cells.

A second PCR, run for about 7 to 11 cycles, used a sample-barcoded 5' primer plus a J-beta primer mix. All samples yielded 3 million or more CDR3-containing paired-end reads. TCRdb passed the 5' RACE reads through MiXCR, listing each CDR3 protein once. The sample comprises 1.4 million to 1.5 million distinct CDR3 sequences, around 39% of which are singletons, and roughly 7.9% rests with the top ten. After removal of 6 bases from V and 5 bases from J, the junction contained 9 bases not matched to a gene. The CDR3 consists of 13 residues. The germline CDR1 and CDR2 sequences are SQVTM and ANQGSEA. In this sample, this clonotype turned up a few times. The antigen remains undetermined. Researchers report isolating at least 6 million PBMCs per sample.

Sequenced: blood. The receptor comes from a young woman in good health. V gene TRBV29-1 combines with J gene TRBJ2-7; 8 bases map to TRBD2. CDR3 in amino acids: CSVRTSPSNEQYF. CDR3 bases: TGCAGCGTCCGGACTAGCCCATCGAACGAGCAGTACTTC.